This T cell receptor beta chain was sequenced for a study of T cell responses to AZD1222 COVID-19 vaccine. Assay: immunoSEQ multiplex PCR; the TCRdb copy retains only in-frame clones and omits some. The repertoire holds 100,000 to 130,000 clones, with about 90% as singletons. Turning to this clone: Its target is unknown.

Study-level findings and limits: Targets within unmutated variant regions were reportedly found for nearly half of spike-specific TCRs. White British ancestry dominated among donors, who included more females, and clonal diversity was possibly underestimated.

Per germline, CDR1 GTSNPN and CDR2 SVGIG (reference sequence). The V end lost 8 bases, the J end lost 4 bases, and 8 bases lay between the germline ends. CDR3 length: 10 residues. The receptor's source is an adult who received the AZD1222 COVID-19 vaccine. This specimen was peripheral blood, taken 28 days after the second AZD1222 dose. The rearrangement uses TRBV30 and TRBJ1-2; D gene uncertain. The CDR3 here is CAGFSYGYTF. Written as DNA, the CDR3 is TGTGCCGGATTTAGCTATGGCTACACCTTC.